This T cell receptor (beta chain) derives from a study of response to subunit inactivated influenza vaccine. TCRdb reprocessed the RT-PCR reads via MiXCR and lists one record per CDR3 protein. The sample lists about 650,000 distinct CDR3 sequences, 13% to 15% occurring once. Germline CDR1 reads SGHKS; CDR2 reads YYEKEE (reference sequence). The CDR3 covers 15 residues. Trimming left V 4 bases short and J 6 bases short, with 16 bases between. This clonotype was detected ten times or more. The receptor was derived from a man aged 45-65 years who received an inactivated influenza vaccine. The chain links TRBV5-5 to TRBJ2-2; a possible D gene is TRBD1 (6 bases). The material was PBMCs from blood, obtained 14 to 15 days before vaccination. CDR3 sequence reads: CASSLVIQGPGELFF. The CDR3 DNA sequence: TGTGCCAGCAGCCTTGTCATACAGGGTCCCGGGGAGCTGTTTTTT.